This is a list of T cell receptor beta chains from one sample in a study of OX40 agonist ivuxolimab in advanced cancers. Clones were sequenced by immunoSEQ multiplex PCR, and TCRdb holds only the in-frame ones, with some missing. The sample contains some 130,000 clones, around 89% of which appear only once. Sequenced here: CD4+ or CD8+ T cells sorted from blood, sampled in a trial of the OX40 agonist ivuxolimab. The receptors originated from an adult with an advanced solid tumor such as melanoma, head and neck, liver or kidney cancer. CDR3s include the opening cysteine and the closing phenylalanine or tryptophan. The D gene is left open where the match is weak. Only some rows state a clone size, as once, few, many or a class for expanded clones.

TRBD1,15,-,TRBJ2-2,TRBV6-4,CASSYTSQGSGELFF,TGTGCCAGCAGTTATACCTCACAGGGGTCCGGGGAGCTGTTTTTT
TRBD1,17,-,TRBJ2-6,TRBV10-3,CAISGRQGFSGANVLTF,TGTGCCATCAGTGGACGACAGGGCTTCTCTGGGGCCAACGTCCTGACTTTC
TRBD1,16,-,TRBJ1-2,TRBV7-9,CASSLGAGQGGYGYTF,TGTGCCAGCAGCTTAGGGGCGGGACAGGGCGGCTATGGCTACACCTTC
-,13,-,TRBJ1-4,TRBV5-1,CASSRATGEKLFF,TGCGCCAGCAGCAGAGCTACAGGGGAAAAACTGTTTTTT
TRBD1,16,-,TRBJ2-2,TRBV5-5,CASSSRRGPSSGELFF,TGTGCCAGCAGCAGTAGAAGGGGGCCGAGTTCTGGGGAGCTGTTTTTT
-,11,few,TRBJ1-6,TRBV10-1,CASRVGSPLHF,TGCGCCAGCAGGGTGGGTTCACCCCTCCACTTT
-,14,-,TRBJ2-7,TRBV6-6,CASSYMAFAYEQYF,TGTGCCAGCAGTTACATGGCCTTCGCCTACGAGCAGTACTTC
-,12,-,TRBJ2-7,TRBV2,CASRRSSYEQYF,TGTGCCAGCAGGCGGAGCTCCTACGAGCAGTACTTC
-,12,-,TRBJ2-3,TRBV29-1,CSVTVAADTQYF,TGCAGCGTTACCGTGGCCGCAGATACGCAGTATTTT
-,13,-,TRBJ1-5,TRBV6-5,CASSYTINQPQHF,TGTGCCAGCAGTTACACCATCAATCAGCCCCAGCATTTT
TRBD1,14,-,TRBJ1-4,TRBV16,CASSPGQGTEKLFF,TGTGCCAGCAGCCCCGGACAGGGCACAGAAAAACTGTTTTTT
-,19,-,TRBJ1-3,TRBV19,CASSTDLKSATRIGNTIYF,TGTGCCAGTAGTACGGACTTAAAGAGCGCCACAAGGATCGGAAACACCATATATTTT
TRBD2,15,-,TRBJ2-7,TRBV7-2,CASSNRLAGGYEQYF,TGTGCCAGCAGCAACAGACTAGCGGGGGGCTACGAGCAGTACTTC
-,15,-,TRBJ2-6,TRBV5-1,CASSSGQPGANVLTF,TGCGCCAGCAGCTCGGGACAACCTGGGGCCAACGTCCTGACTTTC
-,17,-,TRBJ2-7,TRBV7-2,CASSPLERGLGSYEQYF,TGTGCCAGCAGCCCTCTAGAAAGGGGTCTGGGGTCCTACGAGCAGTACTTC
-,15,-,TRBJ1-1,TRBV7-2,CASSLAGGVYTEAFF,TGTGCCAGCAGCTTAGCCGGGGGTGTGTACACTGAAGCTTTCTTT